There are a few counts of the clone carrying this T cell receptor (beta chain). The antigen is unknown. CDR1 is SGHTA, CDR2 FQGNSA, per germline. Trimming shortened V by 2 bases and J by 5 bases, and 12 bases separated the two germline ends. The CDR3 is 14 residues long. This entry comes from a study of T-cell memory formation after mild COVID-19. General observations from the study: Pre-infection memory carried some responding clones, suggesting that cross-reactive memory joined.

TCRdb recomputed calls from the 5' RACE reads with MiXCR, one row per CDR3 protein. This table holds over 450,000 distinct CDR3 sequences, roughly 20% found once. The sequenced sample was PBMCs or a T cell subset sorted from them (not recorded which). The chain combines TRBV7-2 with TRBJ2-5, with D perhaps given as TRBD1 or TRBD2 (5 bases each). The source is an adult woman who had mild COVID-19 (a few samples of this study predate the infection). Cell type and time point are not known. This chain's CDR3 is CASSLFGARETQYF. CDR3 bases: TGTGCCAGCAGCTTATTCGGGGCCAGGGAGACCCAGTACTTC.